This paragraph covers one TCR beta chain sequence. Its antigen is unknown. The limits of the CDR3 on the DNA are not certain, so only TCRdb's listed CDR3 is given. Unsorted bulk tissue of roughly 17-33 mg yielded co-extracted RNA and DNA. The source of the sample is a study of tumor-infiltrating lymphocytes in primary liver carcinoma. Turning to the study itself: Lesions, classed as T1-T3 N0M0, spanned roughly 4.2 to 11 cm across. The study's findings and limits: Against blood, tumors held a significantly higher top-250-clone fraction (p = 0.039).

Researchers generated TCR beta cDNA from roughly 520 ng of total RNA, relying on a constant-region primer. Three rounds of nested multiplex PCR with slightly modified ARM-PCR produced TCR beta libraries. The first two PCR rounds used TRBV1-TRBV30 primers with a Cbeta primer, 10 cycles each. TCRdb reanalysed the multiplex PCR reads using MiXCR and keeps one entry per CDR3 protein. The sample records approximately 45,000 distinct CDR3 sequences, roughly 80% being singletons. 14 amino acids form the CDR3, both terminal residues included. CDR1 is LGHNT, CDR2 FRNRAP, per germline. Specimen: tumor-adjacent normal liver tissue. This TCR was recovered from a woman in her twenties or thirties with primary liver carcinoma and hepatitis B virus infection. The chain is built from TRBV12-5 and TRBJ2-2. CDR3 protein: CASGLVPFTGSCFF.